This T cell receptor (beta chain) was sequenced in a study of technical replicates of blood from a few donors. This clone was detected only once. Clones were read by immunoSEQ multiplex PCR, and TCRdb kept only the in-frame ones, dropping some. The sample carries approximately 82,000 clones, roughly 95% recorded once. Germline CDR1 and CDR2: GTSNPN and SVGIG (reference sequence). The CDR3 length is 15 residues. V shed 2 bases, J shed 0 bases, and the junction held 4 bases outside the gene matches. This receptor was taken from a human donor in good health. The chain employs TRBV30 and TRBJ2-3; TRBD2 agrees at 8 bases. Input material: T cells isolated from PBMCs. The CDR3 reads CAWSLASGSTDTQYF. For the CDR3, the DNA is TGTGCCTGGAGTTTGGCTAGCGGGAGCACAGATACGCAGTATTTT.